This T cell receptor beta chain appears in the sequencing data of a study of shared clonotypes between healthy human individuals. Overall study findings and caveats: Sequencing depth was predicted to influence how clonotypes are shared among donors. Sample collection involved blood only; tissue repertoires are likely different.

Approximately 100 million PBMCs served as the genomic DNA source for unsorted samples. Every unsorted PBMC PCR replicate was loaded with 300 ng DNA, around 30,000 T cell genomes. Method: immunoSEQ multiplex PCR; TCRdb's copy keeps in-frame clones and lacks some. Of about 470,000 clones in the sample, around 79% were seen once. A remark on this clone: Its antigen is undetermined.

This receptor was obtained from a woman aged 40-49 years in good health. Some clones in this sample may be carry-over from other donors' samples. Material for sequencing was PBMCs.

The CDR3 loop is CASSPQLGAGGYTF. CDR3 nucleotide sequence: TGTGCCAGCAGCCCCCAACTGGGGGCGGGCGGCTACACCTTC. The V call is TRBV7-9, the J call TRBJ1-2, with D tentatively TRBD1 (6 bases). The germline gives CDR1 SEHNR, CDR2 FQNEAQ (reference sequence). V lost 5 bases and J lost 8, with 18 bases in between. The CDR3 runs to 14 residues.